These T cell receptor beta chains were read from a single sample in a study of T cells in Graves' hyperthyroidism and ophthalmopathy. TCRdb redid the calling of the multiplex PCR reads with MiXCR, one entry per CDR3 protein. The sample yields a few hundred thousand distinct CDR3 sequences, roughly 25% seen once. Sequencing input: blood. These receptors all come from a man aged 50 to 60 with Graves' hyperthyroidism. Both conserved end residues are part of each CDR3. The order of the fields is CDR3 DNA, CDR3 protein, V gene, clone size, D gene, J gene. A D gene is named only where the DNA matches it firmly. Clone size, where shown, is once, few, many, or a class for clones that have expanded.

CDR3 DNA: TGTGCCAGCAGCCCCGTGCGGAGCTCCTACAATGAGCAGTTCTTC; CDR3 protein: CASSPVRSSYNEQFF; V gene: TRBV7-3; clone size: few; D gene: -; J gene: TRBJ2-1
CDR3 DNA: TGTGCCAGCAGTTCTCCGACAGCTGGGGCCAACGTCCTGACTTTC; CDR3 protein: CASSSPTAGANVLTF; V gene: TRBV28; clone size: -; D gene: -; J gene: TRBJ2-6
CDR3 DNA: TGTGCCGGGCACAGCCCCCCGGGATACGAGCAGTACTTC; CDR3 protein: CAGHSPPGYEQYF; V gene: TRBV28; clone size: many; D gene: -; J gene: TRBJ2-7
CDR3 DNA: TGCGCCAGCTCCCCAGGGTTTAGGGGAGATGAGCAGTTCTTC; CDR3 protein: CASSPGFRGDEQFF; V gene: TRBV5-1; clone size: -; D gene: -; J gene: TRBJ2-1
CDR3 DNA: TGCGCCAGCAGCTTGGGACTTCGCTCTAGCACAGATACGCAGTATTTT; CDR3 protein: CASSLGLRSSTDTQYF; V gene: TRBV5-1; clone size: -; D gene: -; J gene: TRBJ2-3
CDR3 DNA: TGTGCCAGCAGCTTAGAAAGGGGTCCCTACGAGCAGTACTTC; CDR3 protein: CASSLERGPYEQYF; V gene: TRBV11-2; clone size: many; D gene: -; J gene: TRBJ2-7
CDR3 DNA: TGTGCCAGCAGCCAGATTGACTGGGGGCAAGAGACCCAGTACTTC; CDR3 protein: CASSQIDWGQETQYF; V gene: TRBV7-9; clone size: few; D gene: -; J gene: TRBJ2-5
CDR3 DNA: TGTGCCAGCAGTTACTCCCCAACCCGGACTACCCATGGCTACACCTTC; CDR3 protein: CASSYSPTRTTHGYTF; V gene: TRBV6-5; clone size: -; D gene: -; J gene: TRBJ1-2
CDR3 DNA: TGTGCCAGCAGCTTCCAGGGGGCGTTCGAGCAGTTCTTC; CDR3 protein: CASSFQGAFEQFF; V gene: TRBV7-9; clone size: -; D gene: TRBD1; J gene: TRBJ2-1
CDR3 DNA: TGCGCCAGCAGCTTGGGAGCATCTCAGGGAGTGGAGACCCAGTACTTC; CDR3 protein: CASSLGASQGVETQYF; V gene: TRBV5-1; clone size: few; D gene: -; J gene: TRBJ2-5
CDR3 DNA: TGTGCCAGCAGCTTAGGCGGGGGGGAGACCCAGTACTTC; CDR3 protein: CASSLGGGETQYF; V gene: TRBV7-8; clone size: many; D gene: TRBD2; J gene: TRBJ2-5
CDR3 DNA: TGCAGCGTAGGGACAGGGGCGATCAACACTGAAGCTTTCTTT; CDR3 protein: CSVGTGAINTEAFF; V gene: TRBV29-1; clone size: many; D gene: TRBD1; J gene: TRBJ1-1
CDR3 DNA: TGCGCCAGCAGCCGGTCCCAGGGGGAGAACACTGAAGCTTTCTTT; CDR3 protein: CASSRSQGENTEAFF; V gene: TRBV5-1; clone size: few; D gene: TRBD1; J gene: TRBJ1-1
CDR3 DNA: TGTGCCAGCAGCTCCTTTAGCGGGAGGGGGTCAGATACGCAGTATTTT; CDR3 protein: CASSSFSGRGSDTQYF; V gene: TRBV7-9; clone size: -; D gene: TRBD2; J gene: TRBJ2-3
CDR3 DNA: TGTGCCAGCAGGGTGCGGGAGGAAGGTGAGCAGTTCTTC; CDR3 protein: CASRVREEGEQFF; V gene: TRBV5-5; clone size: -; D gene: TRBD2; J gene: TRBJ2-1
CDR3 DNA: TGTGCCAGCAGCAAGGGGACAGTCGCGGTAACACCCGGGGAGCTGTTTTTT; CDR3 protein: CASSKGTVAVTPGELFF; V gene: TRBV7-2; clone size: -; D gene: TRBD1; J gene: TRBJ2-2
CDR3 DNA: TGCGCCAGCAGCCAGGACGGGACAGACTTAGATACGCAGTATTTT; CDR3 protein: CASSQDGTDLDTQYF; V gene: TRBV4-1; clone size: -; D gene: TRBD1; J gene: TRBJ2-3
CDR3 DNA: TGCGCCAGCAGCTTTACAGGGGTAGCTAATGAAAAACTGTTTTTT; CDR3 protein: CASSFTGVANEKLFF; V gene: TRBV5-1; clone size: few; D gene: TRBD1; J gene: TRBJ1-4
CDR3 DNA: TGTGCCAGCAGCCGAAGGACAGCCATGAACACTGAAGCTTTCTTT; CDR3 protein: CASSRRTAMNTEAFF; V gene: TRBV3-1; clone size: few; D gene: -; J gene: TRBJ1-1
CDR3 DNA: TGTGCCAGCAGTCGGACTAGCGGGAGCTCCAGGGTGACAGATACGCAGTATTTT; CDR3 protein: CASSRTSGSSRVTDTQYF; V gene: TRBV14; clone size: few; D gene: TRBD2; J gene: TRBJ2-3
CDR3 DNA: TGCAGTGCGCAAGACGGGGGAAGGTCCGGCAATCAGCCCCAGCATTTT; CDR3 protein: CSAQDGGRSGNQPQHF; V gene: TRBV20-1; clone size: -; D gene: -; J gene: TRBJ1-5
CDR3 DNA: TGTGCCAGCAGTTTCCTCCCAGGGGGTATCTACAATGAGCAGTTCTTC; CDR3 protein: CASSFLPGGIYNEQFF; V gene: TRBV27; clone size: few; D gene: TRBD1; J gene: TRBJ2-1
CDR3 DNA: TGTGCCAGCAGCTTAAGGAGTATGGGAGATACGCAGTATTTT; CDR3 protein: CASSLRSMGDTQYF; V gene: TRBV7-6; clone size: many; D gene: -; J gene: TRBJ2-3
CDR3 DNA: TGTGCCTGGAGCAAGACCGGGACAGGGGGAAACACCATATATTTT; CDR3 protein: CAWSKTGTGGNTIYF; V gene: TRBV30; clone size: few; D gene: TRBD1; J gene: TRBJ1-3
CDR3 DNA: TGTGCCTGGATGAGAAATTGGTATGAGCAGTTCTTC; CDR3 protein: CAWMRNWYEQFF; V gene: TRBV30; clone size: -; D gene: -; J gene: TRBJ2-1
CDR3 DNA: TGCGCCAGCAGTGAGGGACCCCAGGCTGCGGAGGCTTTCTTT; CDR3 protein: CASSEGPQAAEAFF; V gene: TRBV10-1; clone size: few; D gene: -; J gene: TRBJ1-1
CDR3 DNA: TGTGCCAGCAGCCGTGGGACAACGAGCTCCTACGAGCAGTACTTC; CDR3 protein: CASSRGTTSSYEQYF; V gene: TRBV3-1; clone size: -; D gene: -; J gene: TRBJ2-7
CDR3 DNA: TGTGCCAGCAGTGCTACAGGTCGGGCCCGTGAAGCTTTCTTT; CDR3 protein: CASSATGRAREAFF; V gene: TRBV6-1; clone size: -; D gene: -; J gene: TRBJ1-1
CDR3 DNA: TGTGCCACCCGGGGAGGCACAGATACGCAGTATTTT; CDR3 protein: CATRGGTDTQYF; V gene: TRBV28; clone size: few; D gene: -; J gene: TRBJ2-3
CDR3 DNA: TGTGCCAGCAGCACGGGGCCCCCGCCGGATACGCAGTATTTT; CDR3 protein: CASSTGPPPDTQYF; V gene: TRBV9; clone size: -; D gene: -; J gene: TRBJ2-3
CDR3 DNA: TGCGCCAGCAGCCAAGAAGGTTATGGGTATAGCAATCAGCCCCAGCATTTT; CDR3 protein: CASSQEGYGYSNQPQHF; V gene: TRBV4-1; clone size: -; D gene: -; J gene: TRBJ1-5
CDR3 DNA: TGTGCCAGCAGCCAACGGCCGGGGGTCTACGAGCAGTACTTC; CDR3 protein: CASSQRPGVYEQYF; V gene: TRBV13; clone size: -; D gene: -; J gene: TRBJ2-7
CDR3 DNA: TGCAGTGCTAGAGGAGGGATTGGCAATCAGCCCCAGCATTTT; CDR3 protein: CSARGGIGNQPQHF; V gene: TRBV20-1; clone size: many; D gene: -; J gene: TRBJ1-5
CDR3 DNA: TGTGCCAGCAGCTCGACAGGCGGGAGCATCGATGAGCAGTTCTTC; CDR3 protein: CASSSTGGSIDEQFF; V gene: TRBV7-3; clone size: many; D gene: -; J gene: TRBJ2-1
CDR3 DNA: TGTGCCAGCAGCTACTTCGACCCCACCCAGGGACTCCTCCAAGAGACCCAGTACTTC; CDR3 protein: CASSYFDPTQGLLQETQYF; V gene: TRBV13; clone size: -; D gene: -; J gene: TRBJ2-5
CDR3 DNA: TGTGCCAGCAGTTTGCCCACAACAGGGGGTGGCTACACCTTC; CDR3 protein: CASSLPTTGGGYTF; V gene: TRBV28; clone size: -; D gene: TRBD1; J gene: TRBJ1-2
CDR3 DNA: TGTGCCTGGAGGGCCAGCAACACTGAAGCTTTCTTT; CDR3 protein: CAWRASNTEAFF; V gene: TRBV30; clone size: -; D gene: -; J gene: TRBJ1-1
CDR3 DNA: TGTGCCAGCAGCTCCTTAGCGGGCCTCGGGACAGATACGCAGTATTTT; CDR3 protein: CASSSLAGLGTDTQYF; V gene: TRBV11-1; clone size: few; D gene: TRBD2; J gene: TRBJ2-3
CDR3 DNA: TGTGCCAGCAGCTTAACGTTTACTAGCGGGAGCGGTTACAATGAGCAGTTCTTC; CDR3 protein: CASSLTFTSGSGYNEQFF; V gene: TRBV7-3; clone size: -; D gene: TRBD2; J gene: TRBJ2-1
CDR3 DNA: TGTGCCACCAGTGGGTCAGCGGGCACGAACACTGAAGCTTTCTTT; CDR3 protein: CATSGSAGTNTEAFF; V gene: TRBV24-1; clone size: few; D gene: -; J gene: TRBJ1-1
CDR3 DNA: TGCGCCAGCAGCTTCCTCCAATTCAATGAGCAGTTCTTC; CDR3 protein: CASSFLQFNEQFF; V gene: TRBV5-1; clone size: few; D gene: -; J gene: TRBJ2-1
CDR3 DNA: TGTGCCACCAGCACCCGGACTAGCGGGAGGGTGAACACCGGGGAGCTGTTTTTT; CDR3 protein: CATSTRTSGRVNTGELFF; V gene: TRBV15; clone size: -; D gene: TRBD2; J gene: TRBJ2-2
CDR3 DNA: TGTGCCAGCAGCCCCGGGGCGGGAGGGCCGTACAATGAGCAGTTCTTC; CDR3 protein: CASSPGAGGPYNEQFF; V gene: TRBV7-3; clone size: many; D gene: TRBD2; J gene: TRBJ2-1
CDR3 DNA: TGTGCCACCAGTGATTTGCGGCAGTCCGGAGAGACCCAGTACTTC; CDR3 protein: CATSDLRQSGETQYF; V gene: TRBV24-1; clone size: -; D gene: -; J gene: TRBJ2-5
CDR3 DNA: TGTGCCAGCGGGGGGGGCTTGCGGGGAGATACGCAGTATTTT; CDR3 protein: CASGGGLRGDTQYF; V gene: TRBV6-1; clone size: many; D gene: -; J gene: TRBJ2-3
CDR3 DNA: TGTGCCAGTAGTATTACGGCTAGCGGTTCCTACGAGCAGTACTTC; CDR3 protein: CASSITASGSYEQYF; V gene: TRBV19; clone size: -; D gene: TRBD2; J gene: TRBJ2-7
CDR3 DNA: TGTGCCAGCAGTTTATCCGGAACTCCCGGGGAGCTGTTTTTT; CDR3 protein: CASSLSGTPGELFF; V gene: TRBV28; clone size: few; D gene: -; J gene: TRBJ2-2
CDR3 DNA: TGTGCCAGCAGCCAAGGTTGGACAGGGGAATCCAATCAGCCCCAGCATTTT; CDR3 protein: CASSQGWTGESNQPQHF; V gene: TRBV3-1; clone size: -; D gene: TRBD1; J gene: TRBJ1-5
CDR3 DNA: TGTGCCAGCAGGCTAGACGGGAATGAGCAGTTCTTC; CDR3 protein: CASRLDGNEQFF; V gene: TRBV2; clone size: many; D gene: -; J gene: TRBJ2-1
CDR3 DNA: TGTGCCAGTACCGCCAACCCGAGCTCCTACAATGAGCAGTTCTTC; CDR3 protein: CASTANPSSYNEQFF; V gene: TRBV19; clone size: -; D gene: -; J gene: TRBJ2-1
CDR3 DNA: TGCGCCAGCAGCCAAGATTCTAGGGGGGCCAAAAACATTCAGTACTTC; CDR3 protein: CASSQDSRGAKNIQYF; V gene: TRBV4-1; clone size: -; D gene: -; J gene: TRBJ2-4
CDR3 DNA: TGTGCCAGCAGCAGACCGGGACAGGGGCCGTCGAGCTCCTACAATGAGCAGTTCTTC; CDR3 protein: CASSRPGQGPSSSYNEQFF; V gene: TRBV28; clone size: -; D gene: TRBD1; J gene: TRBJ2-1